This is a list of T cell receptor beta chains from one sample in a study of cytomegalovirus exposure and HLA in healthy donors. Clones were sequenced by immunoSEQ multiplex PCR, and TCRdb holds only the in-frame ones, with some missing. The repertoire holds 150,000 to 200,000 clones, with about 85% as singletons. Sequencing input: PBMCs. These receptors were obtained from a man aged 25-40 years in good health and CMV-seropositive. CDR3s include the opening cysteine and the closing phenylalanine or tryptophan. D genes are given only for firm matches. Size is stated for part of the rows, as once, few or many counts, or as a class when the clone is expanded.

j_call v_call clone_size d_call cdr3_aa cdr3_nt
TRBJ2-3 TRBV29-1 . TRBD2 CSVDRGADTQYF TGCAGCGTTGATCGGGGGGCAGATACGCAGTATTTT
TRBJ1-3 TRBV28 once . CASSWTVSGNTIYF TGTGCCAGCAGTTGGACAGTCTCTGGAAACACCATATATTTT
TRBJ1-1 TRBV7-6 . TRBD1 CASSLEGTGMNTEAFF TGTGCCAGCAGCTTAGAGGGGACAGGCATGAACACTGAAGCTTTCTTT
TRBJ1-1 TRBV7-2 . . CASSFQNREAFF TGTGCCAGCAGCTTTCAGAACAGGGAAGCTTTCTTT
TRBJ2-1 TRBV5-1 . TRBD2 CASRRTSVNNEQFF TGCGCCAGCAGGAGGACTAGTGTCAACAATGAGCAGTTCTTC
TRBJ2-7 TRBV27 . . CASSSLYELYF TGTGCCAGCAGTTCTCTCTACGAGCTGTACTTC
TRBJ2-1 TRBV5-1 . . CASSFNPHEQFF TGCGCCAGCAGCTTCAATCCCCATGAGCAGTTCTTC
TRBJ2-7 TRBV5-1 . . CASSLAGGLGEQYF TGCGCCAGCAGCTTGGCAGGGGGACTTGGGGAGCAGTACTTC
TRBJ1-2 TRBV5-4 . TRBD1 CASSGNRGSNYGYTF TGTGCCAGCAGCGGTAACAGGGGATCTAACTATGGCTACACCTTC
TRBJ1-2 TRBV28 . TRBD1 CASSFGDREYGYTF TGTGCCAGCAGTTTCGGGGACAGGGAGTATGGCTACACCTTC
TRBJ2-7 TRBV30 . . CAWRSTGGEQYF TGTGCCTGGAGATCAACCGGAGGGGAGCAGTACTTC
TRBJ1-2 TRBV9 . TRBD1 CASSAGTGIANYGYTF TGTGCCAGCAGCGCCGGGACAGGGATCGCGAACTATGGCTACACCTTC
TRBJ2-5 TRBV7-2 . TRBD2 CASSLGLQETQYF TGTGCCAGCAGCCTGGGACTACAAGAGACCCAGTACTTC
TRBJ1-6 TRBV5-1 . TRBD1 CASSLAPSGTENSPLHF TGCGCCAGCAGCTTGGCCCCCTCCGGGACAGAAAATTCACCCCTCCACTTT
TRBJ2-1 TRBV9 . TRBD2 CASSVNDRGLAGRNEQFF TGTGCCAGCAGCGTAAACGATAGAGGACTAGCGGGGAGGAATGAGCAGTTCTTC
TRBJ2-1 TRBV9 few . CASSVDSYNEQFF TGTGCCAGCAGCGTAGACAGCTACAATGAGCAGTTCTTC
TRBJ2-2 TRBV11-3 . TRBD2 CASSPPGGRVTGELFF TGTGCCAGCAGCCCCCCCGGGGGGAGAGTCACCGGGGAGCTGTTTTTT
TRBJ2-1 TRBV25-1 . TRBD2 CASSGSGGAPSQYNEQFF TGTGCCAGCAGTGGAAGCGGGGGGGCGCCGAGTCAGTACAATGAGCAGTTCTTC
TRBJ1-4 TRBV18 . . CATATGTNEKLFF TGTGCCACCGCTACAGGGACTAATGAAAAACTGTTTTTT
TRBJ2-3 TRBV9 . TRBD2 CASSVMSSGASTDTQYF TGTGCCAGCAGCGTAATGTCTAGCGGGGCTAGCACAGATACGCAGTATTTT
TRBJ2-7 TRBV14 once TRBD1 CASSRRPGQGGNEQYF TGTGCCAGCAGCCGACGACCCGGACAGGGTGGGAACGAGCAGTACTTC
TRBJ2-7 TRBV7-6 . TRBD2 CASSLEVSGGLYEQYF TGTGCCAGCAGCTTAGAGGTTTCGGGGGGGCTCTACGAGCAGTACTTC
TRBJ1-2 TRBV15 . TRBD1 CATSRREGAAGGYTF TGTGCCACCAGCAGGAGAGAGGGGGCCGCCGGGGGCTACACCTTC
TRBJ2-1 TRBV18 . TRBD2 CASTFWDAGGGEQFF TGTGCCAGCACCTTCTGGGACGCGGGGGGCGGTGAGCAGTTCTTC
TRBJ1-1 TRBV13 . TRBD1 CASSSRQGGIGTEAFF TGTGCCAGCAGCAGTCGACAGGGGGGGATTGGCACTGAAGCTTTCTTT
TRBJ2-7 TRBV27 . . CASSFRQPYEQYF TGTGCCAGCAGTTTCCGACAGCCCTACGAGCAGTACTTC
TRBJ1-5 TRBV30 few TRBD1 CAWSDRGNQPQHF TGTGCCTGGAGTGACAGGGGAAATCAGCCCCAGCATTTT
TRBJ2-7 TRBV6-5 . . CASSYRLGHEQYF TGTGCCAGCAGTTACCGCTTGGGCCACGAGCAGTACTTC
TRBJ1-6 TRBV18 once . CASSPRAGNSPLHF TGTGCCAGCTCACCACGAGCAGGGAATTCACCCCTCCACTTT
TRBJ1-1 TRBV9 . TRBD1 CASSLGTGGIGTEAFF TGTGCCAGCAGCCTTGGGACAGGAGGGATCGGGACTGAAGCTTTCTTT
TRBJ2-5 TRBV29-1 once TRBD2 CSVASTSGGARETQYF TGCAGCGTGGCATCGACTAGCGGGGGGGCCAGGGAGACCCAGTACTTC
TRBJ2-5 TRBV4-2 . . CASSLGALETQYF TGTGCCAGCAGCCTGGGGGCGCTGGAGACCCAGTACTTC
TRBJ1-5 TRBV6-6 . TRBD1 CASSHPLQGTQPQHF TGTGCCAGCAGCCATCCCCTACAGGGGACCCAGCCCCAGCATTTT
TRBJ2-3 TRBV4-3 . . CASSQSRDTHTQYF TGCGCCAGCAGCCAAAGCCGGGACACACATACGCAGTATTTT
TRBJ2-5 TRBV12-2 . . CASRLCKLAGWQETQYF TGTGCAAGTCGCTTATGTAAGCTAGCGGGTTGGCAAGAGACCCAGTACTTC
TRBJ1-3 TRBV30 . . CAWSVKPGTGNTIYF TGTGCCTGGAGTGTAAAACCGGGAACGGGAAACACCATATATTTT
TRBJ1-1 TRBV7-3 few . CASSLQGRTEAFF TGTGCCAGCAGCTTACAGGGGCGGACTGAAGCTTTCTTT
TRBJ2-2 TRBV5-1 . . CASSPSPGDTGELFF TGCGCCAGCAGCCCCTCCCCAGGGGACACCGGGGAGCTGTTTTTT
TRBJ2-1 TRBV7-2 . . CASSSAGDTYNEQFF TGTGCCAGCAGCTCAGCGGGCGATACCTACAATGAGCAGTTCTTC
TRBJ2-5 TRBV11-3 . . CASSPGNQETQYF TGTGCCAGCAGCCCCGGGAACCAAGAGACCCAGTACTTC
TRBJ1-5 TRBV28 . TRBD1 CASSPPGQGVSNQPQHF TGTGCCAGCAGTCCCCCGGGACAGGGGGTTAGCAATCAGCCCCAGCATTTT
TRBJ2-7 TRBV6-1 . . CASSPGSNYEQYF TGTGCCAGCAGTCCAGGTAGTAACTACGAGCAGTACTTC
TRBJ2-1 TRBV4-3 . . CASSQLRNEQFF TGCGCCAGCAGCCAACTCCGGAATGAGCAGTTCTTC
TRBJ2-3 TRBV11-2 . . CASSLDGGDTQYF TGTGCCAGCAGCTTAGACGGCGGAGATACGCAGTATTTT
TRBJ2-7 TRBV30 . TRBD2 CAWRTSRNSYEQYF TGTGCCTGGAGGACTAGCCGAAACTCCTACGAGCAGTACTTC
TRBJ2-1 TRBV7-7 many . CASSINRDNEQFF TGTGCTAGCAGCATTAACAGGGACAATGAGCAGTTCTTC
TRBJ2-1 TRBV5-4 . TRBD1 CASSSGTGVVGNEQFF TGTGCCAGCAGCTCCGGGACAGGGGTTGTTGGCAATGAGCAGTTCTTC
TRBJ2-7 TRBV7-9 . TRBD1 CASSGTGLYEQYF TGTGCCAGCTCCGGGACAGGACTTTACGAGCAGTACTTC
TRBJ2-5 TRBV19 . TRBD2 CASSYQRGAGETQYF TGTGCCAGTAGTTATCAGCGGGGGGCTGGAGAGACCCAGTACTTC
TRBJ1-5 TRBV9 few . CASSVDTNSNQPQHF TGTGCCAGCAGCGTAGACACTAATAGCAATCAGCCCCAGCATTTT
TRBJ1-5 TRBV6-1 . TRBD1 CASSDRQGSADQPQHF TGTGCCAGCAGTGACCGACAGGGGTCGGCCGATCAGCCCCAGCATTTT
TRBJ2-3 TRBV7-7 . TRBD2 CASSIGLGRTDTQYF TGTGCTAGCAGCATCGGACTAGGTAGGACAGATACGCAGTATTTT